Below are 17 T cell receptor beta chains sequenced from a single sample in a study of T cell changes during pregnancy in multiple sclerosis. TCRdb's copy holds only in-frame clones and misses some; the assay was immunoSEQ multiplex PCR. The sample shows about 36,000 clones, 91% of them seen only once. The source material was CD4+ T cells from peripheral blood mononuclear cells, sampled in the second trimester of pregnancy. These receptor sequences come from a female donor in good health, enrolled as a control in a pregnancy study.

The chain links TRBV7-2 to TRBJ2-3; no clear D gene. The germline V and J ends were trimmed by 5 bases and 5 bases, with 8 bases remaining between them. Germline CDR1 SGHTA, CDR2 FQGNSA. The CDR3 covers 12 residues. CDR3 coding DNA: TGTGCCAGCAGCCCCCCCGTAGATACGCAGTATTTT. This gives the protein CASSPPVDTQYF.

The table lists this clone with a count of one. The chain couples TRBV14 to TRBJ2-5; 8 positions match TRBD1. The V segment lost 0 bases and the J segment 1 base; nucleotides outside the gene matches: 7. Germline CDR1 is SGHDN and CDR2 is FVKESK. This CDR3 comprises 17 residues. Here the CDR3 DNA reads TGTGCCAGCAGCCAAGACCGGACAGGGAGACCCCAAGAGACCCAGTACTTC. Its protein product is CASSQDRTGRPQETQYF.

J is TRBJ1-3 and V is TRBV18; no clear D. The CDR3 is 17 amino acids. Trimming left V 2 bases short and J 0 bases short, with 14 bases between. The germline gives CDR1 KGHSH, CDR2 LQKENI. The chain's CDR3 is CASSPLRGSISGNTIYF. Here the CDR3 DNA reads TGTGCCAGCTCACCATTACGGGGATCGATCTCTGGAAACACCATATATTTT. The full variable domain, with the rest looked up from reference TRBV18 and TRBJ1-3, is NAGVMQNPRHLVRRRGQEARLRCSPMKGHSHVYWYRQLPEEGLKFMVYLQKENIIDESGMPKERFSAEFPKEGPSILRIQQVVRGDSAAYFCASSPLRGSISGNTIYFGEGSWLTVV.

This sequence joins TRBV6-1 and TRBJ2-5; D might be TRBD1 (6 bases). V was pared by 2 bases and J by 6 bases, with 16 bases between. CDR3 length: 15 amino acids. Germline V gene lookup returns CDR1 MNHNS and CDR2 SASEGT. The CDR3 loop reads CASSEMPGAEKTQYF. CDR3 coding DNA: TGTGCCAGCAGTGAAATGCCAGGGGCTGAAAAGACCCAGTACTTC.

The V gene is TRBV4-2, the J gene TRBJ1-3; D uncertain. Per the germline V gene, CDR1 is LGHNA and CDR2 is YNFKEQ. The CDR3 contains 16 residues. Trimming cost V 0 bases and J 2 bases, with 11 bases left between them. CDR3 protein: CASSQELGSTGNTIYF. The CDR3 DNA reads as TGTGCCAGCAGCCAAGAACTGGGGAGTACTGGAAACACCATATATTTT.

The chain links TRBV2 to TRBJ1-2; a possible D gene is TRBD1 (5 bases). There are 15 residues in the CDR3. Trimming left V 3 bases short and J 8 bases short, with 19 bases between. Germline V gene lookup returns CDR1 SNHLY and CDR2 FYNNEI. CDR3 nucleotides: TGTGCCAGCAGTGATAGGGGAAAAAGGGATATCGGCTACACCTTC. It translates to CASSDRGKRDIGYTF.

The chain links TRBV9 to TRBJ1-2, with D hard to call. Germline assignment: CDR1 SGDLS and CDR2 YYNGEE. The CDR3 length is 14 residues. V was pared by 3 bases and J by 7 bases, with 16 bases between. CDR3: CASSAETWVGGYTF. The CDR3 region has the DNA TGTGCCAGCAGCGCGGAGACCTGGGTTGGTGGCTACACCTTC.

The rearrangement links TRBV19 to TRBJ1-2; D ambiguous. There are 14 residues in the CDR3. CDR1 LNHDA and CDR2 SQIVND come from the germline V gene (reference sequence). Trimming cost V 3 bases and J 2 bases, with 10 bases left between them. The CDR3 loop reads CASSILLRNYGYTF. The DNA for the CDR3 is TGTGCCAGTAGTATTTTGCTAAGAAACTATGGCTACACCTTC.

Remarks on this clone: At one boundary the junction diverges from the germline segment, which might be a read error. The V call is TRBV7-3, the J call TRBJ2-2, with D perhaps TRBD1 (5 bases). Germline V gives CDR1 SGHTA, CDR2 FQGTGA. The CDR3 loop spans 15 amino acids. The CDR3 DNA reads TGTGCCAGCAGCACCGAGGCAGGGAACGCCGGGGAGCTGTTTTTT. Translating it yields CASSTEAGNAGELFF.

This chain links TRBV15 with TRBJ2-3; D gene ambiguous. Germline CDR1 is LNHNV and CDR2 is YYDKDF (reference sequence). V shed 0 bases and J shed 2 bases, with 3 bases lying between them. The CDR3 extends over 13 amino acids. CDR3 DNA: TGTGCCACCAGCAGAGACCACACAGATACGCAGTATTTT. Its protein is CATSRDHTDTQYF. Complete variable domain (other parts from reference TRBV15 and TRBJ2-3): DAMVIQNPRYQVTQFGKPVTLSCSQTLNHNVMYWYQQKSSQAPKLLFHYYDKDFNNEADTPDNFQSRRPNTSFCFLDIRSPGLGDTAMYLCATSRDHTDTQYFGPGTRLTVL.

The J gene is TRBJ2-5, the V gene TRBV27; the match to TRBD2 covers 15 bases. CDR3 length equals 17 residues. Trimming took 5 bases from V and 4 from J; bases not matched to a gene: 8. Germline V CDR1 and CDR2: MNHEY, SMNVEV (reference sequence). The CDR3 DNA follows: TGTGCCAGCAGTCCGGGACTAGCGGGGGGCCGGGGAGAGACCCAGTACTTC. Translating it yields CASSPGLAGGRGETQYF.

This clone was recorded only once. The chain couples TRBV20-1 to TRBJ1-2; 8 bases are a match to TRBD1. This CDR3 contains 11 residues. Per the germline V gene, CDR1 is DFQATT and CDR2 is SNEGSKA (reference sequence). The ends lost 6 bases at V and 7 bases at J; junction bases unmatched: 4. The CDR3 DNA sequence: TGCAGTGCCATGGACAGGGCTGGCTACACCTTC. As protein: CSAMDRAGYTF.

This clone was seen more than once but under ten times. The chain employs TRBV6-8 and TRBJ1-4, with D possibly being TRBD1 (5 bases). Germline V gene data show CDR1 as MNHGY and CDR2 as SAAAGT. There are 14 residues in the CDR3. V was cut by 6 bases and J by 5 bases, with 13 bases left in between. This CDR3 reads CASSGRKGNEKLFF. The CDR3, as DNA: TGTGCCAGCAGCGGGCGAAAGGGGAATGAAAAACTGTTTTTT.

This rearrangement joins TRBV30 to TRBJ1-5; D is undetermined. V was cut by 2 bases and J by 2 bases, with 16 bases left in between. CDR1 GTSNPN and CDR2 SVGIG come from the germline V gene (reference sequence). This CDR3 is built from 16 residues. The CDR3, as DNA: TGTGCCTGGAGTCGCGTCGGTCGTCTAGGCAATCAGCCCCAGCATTTT. Translating it yields CAWSRVGRLGNQPQHF. Filled out from reference TRBV30 and TRBJ1-5, the complete variable domain reads SQTIHQWPATLVQPVGSPLSLECTVEGTSNPNLYWYRQAAGRGLQLLFYSVGIGQISSEVPQNLSASRPQDRQFILSSKKLLLSDSGFYLCAWSRVGRLGNQPQHFGDGTRLSIL.

The V and J genes are TRBV28 and TRBJ2-7; 8 bases agree with TRBD2. V lost 3 bases and J lost 3; bases outside the gene matches: 7. Germline V gene data show CDR1 as MDHEN and CDR2 as SYDVKM. The CDR3 sequence is 15 residues long. CDR3 in amino acids: CASSFWTSRNYEQYF. Written as DNA, the CDR3 is TGTGCCAGCAGTTTCTGGACTAGCCGGAACTACGAGCAGTACTTC. Variable domain in full (rest from reference TRBV28 and TRBJ2-7): DVKVTQSSRYLVKRTGEKVFLECVQDMDHENMFWYRQDPGLGLRLIYFSYDVKMKEKGDIPEGYSVSREKKERFSLILESASTNQTSMYLCASSFWTSRNYEQYFGPGTRLTVT.

This clone was observed a single time. The chain has TRBV6-5 and TRBJ2-2; D is unclear. Germline CDR1 is MNHEY and CDR2 is SVGAGI. Trimming removed 4 bases from V and 0 bases from J, with 12 bases in between. This CDR3 has 16 amino acids. The CDR3 here is CASSFLTFSNTGELFF. The CDR3 nucleotides read TGTGCCAGCAGTTTTTTGACTTTCTCGAACACCGGGGAGCTGTTTTTT.

The chain joins TRBV7-9 to TRBJ1-2; D is perhaps TRBD1 (6 bases). Germline V CDR1 and CDR2: SEHNR, FQNEAQ (reference sequence). This CDR3 is 14 amino acids long. V was cut by 1 base and J by 1 base, with 7 bases left in between. This chain's CDR3 is CASSLGTDNYGYTF. In DNA form, the CDR3 reads TGTGCCAGCAGCTTAGGGACAGATAACTATGGCTACACCTTC.